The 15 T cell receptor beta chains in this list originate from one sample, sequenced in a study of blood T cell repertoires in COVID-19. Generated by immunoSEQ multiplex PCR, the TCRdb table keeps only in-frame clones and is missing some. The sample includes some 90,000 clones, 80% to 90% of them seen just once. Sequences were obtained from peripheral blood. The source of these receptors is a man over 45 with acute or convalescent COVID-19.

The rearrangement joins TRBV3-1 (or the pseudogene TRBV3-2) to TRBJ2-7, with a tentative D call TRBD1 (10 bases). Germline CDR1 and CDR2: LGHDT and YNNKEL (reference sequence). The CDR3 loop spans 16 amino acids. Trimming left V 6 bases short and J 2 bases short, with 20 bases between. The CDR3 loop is CASRLSGGQGPYEQYF. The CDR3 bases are TGTGCCAGCAGACTTAGCGGGGGACAGGGGCCCTACGAGCAGTACTTC.

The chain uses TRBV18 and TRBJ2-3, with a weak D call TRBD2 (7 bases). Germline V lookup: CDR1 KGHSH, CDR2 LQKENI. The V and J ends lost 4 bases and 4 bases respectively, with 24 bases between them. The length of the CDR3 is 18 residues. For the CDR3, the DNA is TGTGCCAGCTCACTCCGCCGCTACAGGGAGGGGTCCCCAGATACGCAGTATTTT. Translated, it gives CASSLRRYREGSPDTQYF.

The CDR3 reads CASSPPHDRYEQYF. The CDR3 DNA reads as TGTGCCAGCTCACCACCCCACGACAGGTACGAGCAGTACTTC. The chain links TRBV18 to TRBJ2-7; a weak D match, TRBD1 (6 bases). V lost 0 bases and J 4 bases, leaving 10 bases between the germline ends. Germline V lookup: CDR1 KGHSH, CDR2 LQKENI. This CDR3 has 14 amino acids.

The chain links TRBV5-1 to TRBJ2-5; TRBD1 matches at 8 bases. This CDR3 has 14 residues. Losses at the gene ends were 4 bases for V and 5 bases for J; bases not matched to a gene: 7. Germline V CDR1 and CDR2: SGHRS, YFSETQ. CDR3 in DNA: TGCGCCAGCAGCCCCTCGACAGGGGCGGAGACCCAGTACTTC. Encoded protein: CASSPSTGAETQYF.

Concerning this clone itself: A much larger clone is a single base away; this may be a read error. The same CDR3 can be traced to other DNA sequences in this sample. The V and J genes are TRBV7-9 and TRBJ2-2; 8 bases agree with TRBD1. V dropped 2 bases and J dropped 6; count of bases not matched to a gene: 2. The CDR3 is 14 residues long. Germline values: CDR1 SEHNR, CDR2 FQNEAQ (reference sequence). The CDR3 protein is CASSLSTGAGELFF. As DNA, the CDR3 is TGTGCCAGCAGCTTATCGACAGGGGCCGGGGAGCTGTTTTTT.

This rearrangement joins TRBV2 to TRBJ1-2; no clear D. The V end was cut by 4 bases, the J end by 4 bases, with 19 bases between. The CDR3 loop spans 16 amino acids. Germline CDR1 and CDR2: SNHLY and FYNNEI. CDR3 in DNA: TGTGCCAGCAGTGGCGGCAGCCTCCCGGGGTCCTATGGCTACACCTTC. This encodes CASSGGSLPGSYGYTF.

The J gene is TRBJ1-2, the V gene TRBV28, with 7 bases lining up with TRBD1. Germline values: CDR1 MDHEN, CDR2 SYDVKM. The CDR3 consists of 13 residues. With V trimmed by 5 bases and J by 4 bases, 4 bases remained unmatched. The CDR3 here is CASSQGQIYGYTF. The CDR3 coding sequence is TGTGCCAGCAGTCAGGGACAGATCTATGGCTACACCTTC.

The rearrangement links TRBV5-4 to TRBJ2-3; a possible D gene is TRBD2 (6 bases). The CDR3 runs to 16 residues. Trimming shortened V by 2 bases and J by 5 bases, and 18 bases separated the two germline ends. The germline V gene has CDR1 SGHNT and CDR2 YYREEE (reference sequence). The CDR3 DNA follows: TGTGCCAGCAGCTTTCCAGGGACTGGGGGTGGAGATACGCAGTATTTT. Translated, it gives CASSFPGTGGGDTQYF.

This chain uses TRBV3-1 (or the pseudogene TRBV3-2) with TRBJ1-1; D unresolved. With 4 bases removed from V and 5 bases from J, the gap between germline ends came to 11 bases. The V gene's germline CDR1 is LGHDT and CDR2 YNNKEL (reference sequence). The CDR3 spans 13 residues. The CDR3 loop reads CASSRLLETEAFF. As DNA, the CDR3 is TGTGCCAGCAGCCGCCTCCTGGAGACTGAAGCTTTCTTT.

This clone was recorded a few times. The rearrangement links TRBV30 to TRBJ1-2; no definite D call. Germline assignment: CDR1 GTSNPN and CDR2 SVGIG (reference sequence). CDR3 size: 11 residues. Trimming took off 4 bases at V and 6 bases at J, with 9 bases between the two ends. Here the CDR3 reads CAWKGGNGYTF. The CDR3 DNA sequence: TGTGCCTGGAAGGGAGGGAATGGCTACACCTTC. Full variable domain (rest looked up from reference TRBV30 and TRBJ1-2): SQTIHQWPATLVQPVGSPLSLECTVEGTSNPNLYWYRQAAGRGLQLLFYSVGIGQISSEVPQNLSASRPQDRQFILSSKKLLLSDSGFYLCAWKGGNGYTFGSGTRLTVV.

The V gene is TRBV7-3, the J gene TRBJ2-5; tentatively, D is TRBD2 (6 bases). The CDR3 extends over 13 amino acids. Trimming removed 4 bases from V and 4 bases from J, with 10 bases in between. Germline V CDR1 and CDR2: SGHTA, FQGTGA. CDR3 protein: CASSSSGVETQYF. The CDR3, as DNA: TGTGCCAGCAGCTCCTCGGGGGTAGAGACCCAGTACTTC.

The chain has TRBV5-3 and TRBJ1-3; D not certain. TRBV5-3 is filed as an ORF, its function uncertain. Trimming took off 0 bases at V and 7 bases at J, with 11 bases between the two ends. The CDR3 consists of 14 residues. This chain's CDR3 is CARSLDTPLNTIYF. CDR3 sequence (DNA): TGTGCCAGAAGCTTGGATACACCTCTGAACACCATATATTTT.

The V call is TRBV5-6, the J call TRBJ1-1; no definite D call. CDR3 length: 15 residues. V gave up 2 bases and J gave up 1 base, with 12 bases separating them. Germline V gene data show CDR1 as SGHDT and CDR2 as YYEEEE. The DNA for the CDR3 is TGTGCCAGCAGCTTTAGGCAGGCGAAGAACACTGAAGCTTTCTTT. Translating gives CASSFRQAKNTEAFF.

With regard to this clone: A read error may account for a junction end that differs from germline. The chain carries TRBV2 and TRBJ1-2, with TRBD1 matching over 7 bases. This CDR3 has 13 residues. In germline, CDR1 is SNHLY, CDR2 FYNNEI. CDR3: CASSGPGTDPFAF. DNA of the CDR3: TGTGCCAGCAGTGGACCCGGGACAGACCCCTTCGCCTTC.

CDR3 in amino acids: CASSLAAGGARETQYF. The CDR3 bases are TGCGCCAGCAGCTTGGCGGCTGGAGGAGCTAGAGAGACCCAGTACTTC. This rearrangement joins TRBV5-1 to TRBJ2-5, with D perhaps TRBD2 (5 bases). CDR1 and CDR2 from the germline V gene are SGHRS and YFSETQ. This CDR3 is 16 amino acids long. Deletions cut 0 bases from V and 4 bases from J, with 16 bases between.